The 26 T cell receptor beta chains below come from one sample, sequenced in a study of T cells in Graves' hyperthyroidism and ophthalmopathy. Authors of the study amplified TCR beta CDR3 regions from RNA transcripts. HTBI primers were the set used in a first-round RT-PCR of the TCR CDR3. TCRdb reprocessed the multiplex PCR reads with MiXCR, giving one entry per CDR3 protein. The sample lists hundreds of thousands of distinct CDR3 sequences; 15% to 20% were seen once. The sample comprised blood. The receptors here all came from a man aged 35 to 55 with Graves' ophthalmopathy.

There are a few counts of this clonotype. The chain joins TRBV6-1 to TRBJ1-2; 8 bases line up with TRBD1. Trimming took 7 bases from V and 2 from J; bases not matched to a gene: 9. The V gene's germline CDR1 is MNHNS and CDR2 SASEGT. The length of the CDR3 is 15 residues. For the CDR3, the DNA is TGTGCCAGCACCGAAGGACAGGGATGGAACTATGGCTACACCTTC. Translated, it gives CASTEGQGWNYGYTF.

The CDR3 protein is CSATGTGGYYEQYF. CDR3 coding DNA: TGCAGTGCTACCGGGACAGGGGGCTACTACGAGCAGTACTTC. The chain carries TRBV20-1 and TRBJ2-7; the match to TRBD1 covers 12 bases. The CDR3 spans 14 residues. V gave up 4 bases and J gave up 3 bases; unmatched junction bases: 4. CDR1 is DFQATT, CDR2 SNEGSKA, per germline (reference sequence).

The rearrangement uses TRBV19 and TRBJ2-5; TRBD1 matches 12 bases. J was trimmed by 5 bases and V by 3 bases; bases with no gene match: 7. Germline loops: CDR1 LNHDA, CDR2 SQIVND (reference sequence). There are 16 residues in the CDR3. DNA of the CDR3: TGTGCCAGTAGTATTTGGGGACAGGGGGCGCAGGAGACCCAGTACTTC. This encodes CASSIWGQGAQETQYF.

In this sample, this clonotype turned up a few times. The chain joins TRBV5-1 to TRBJ2-1; perhaps TRBD2 as D (6 bases). Trimming left V 0 bases short and J 4 bases short, with 8 bases between. Germline V gives CDR1 SGHRS, CDR2 YFSETQ. This CDR3 spans 14 amino acids. The CDR3 sequence: CASSLEAGYNEQFF. CDR3 bases: TGCGCCAGCAGCTTGGAGGCGGGATACAATGAGCAGTTCTTC.

The V and J genes are TRBV7-2 and TRBJ2-1, with TRBD2 identical over 14 bases. Germline values: CDR1 SGHTA, CDR2 FQGNSA. The ends lost 5 bases at V and 8 bases at J; junction bases unmatched: 14. The CDR3 is made up of 18 amino acids. The CDR3 sequence: CASSISAGTSGRGHEQFF. CDR3 DNA sequence: TGTGCCAGCAGCATCTCAGCCGGGACTAGCGGGAGAGGGCATGAGCAGTTCTTC.

This clonotype has ten or more counts. The rearrangement joins TRBV7-9 to TRBJ1-1; D is ambiguous. The CDR3 extends over 15 amino acids. V was shortened by 8 bases and J by 3 bases, with 19 bases between the two germline ends. Germline assignment: CDR1 SEHNR and CDR2 FQNEAQ (reference sequence). The CDR3 nucleotides are TGTGCCAGCGGTTTTAGGGCCGGGGATGACACTGAAGCTTTCTTT. It codes for CASGFRAGDDTEAFF.

The gene calls are TRBV5-1 and TRBJ2-2; D gene unclear. With 6 bases removed from V and 0 bases from J, the gap between germline ends came to 9 bases. The CDR3 has 14 amino acids. Looked up from germline, CDR1 is SGHRS and CDR2 is YFSETQ. CDR3 coding DNA: TGCGCCAGCACCGGAACTCCGAACACCGGGGAGCTGTTTTTT. It yields the protein CASTGTPNTGELFF.

There are many counts of this clonotype. The chain combines TRBV7-6 with TRBJ2-5; D unresolved. The length of the CDR3 is 16 residues. Germline V lookup: CDR1 SGHVS, CDR2 FNYEAQ. V was shortened by 5 bases and J by 4 bases, with 20 bases between the two germline ends. CDR3 sequence reads: CASSPVGGATTETQYF. The CDR3 coding sequence is TGTGCCAGCAGCCCCGTCGGCGGAGCGACCACAGAGACCCAGTACTTC. The whole variable domain, remainder taken from reference TRBV7-6 and TRBJ2-5, is GAGVSQSPRYKVTKRGQDVALRCDPISGHVSLYWYRQALGQGPEFLTYFNYEAQQDKSGLPNDRFSAERPEGSISTLTIQRTEQRDSAMYRCASSPVGGATTETQYFGPGTRLLVL.

This clonotype has more than one count but fewer than ten. The chain combines TRBV6-1 with TRBJ2-1; a possible D gene is TRBD2 (7 bases). Germline V gene sequence: CDR1 MNHNS, CDR2 SASEGT. The CDR3 loop spans 12 amino acids. The CDR3 here is CATRGGVNEQFF. The DNA of the CDR3 is TGTGCGACTAGGGGGGGTGTAAATGAGCAGTTCTTC.

The chain employs TRBV19 and TRBJ1-5; D remains unclear. V shed 7 bases and J shed 1 base, with 11 bases lying between them. Germline assignment: CDR1 LNHDA and CDR2 SQIVND (reference sequence). CDR3 size: 14 residues. The CDR3 bases are TGTGCCAGTATTCCAAGCAGGAGCAATCAGCCCCAGCATTTT. Its translation is CASIPSRSNQPQHF.

As to this clonotype: A much larger clone lies a single base off, so this may be a read error. The chain has TRBV30 and TRBJ1-5; TRBD1 is a possible D gene (5 bases). Germline assignment: CDR1 GTSNPN and CDR2 SVGIG (reference sequence). This CDR3 spans 13 amino acids. The V end lost 6 bases, the J end lost 0 bases, and 9 bases lay between the germline ends. In DNA form, the CDR3 reads TGTGCCTGCGACAGCCATAGCAATCAGCCCCAGCATTTT. Encoded protein: CACDSHSNQPQHF.

The chain joins TRBV4-3 to TRBJ2-7; 11 bases match TRBD2. This CDR3 is built from 17 residues. V shed 1 base and J 6 bases; nucleotides not matched to a gene: 11. Germline CDR1 is LGHNA and CDR2 is YSLEER. As DNA, the CDR3 is TGCGCCAGCAGCCAAGCCTCCCATAGCGGGAGGGCCTCCGAGCAGTACTTC. As protein: CASSQASHSGRASEQYF.

This rearrangement joins TRBV28 to TRBJ2-1; perhaps TRBD2 as D (6 bases). CDR1 and CDR2 from the germline V gene are MDHEN and SYDVKM. The CDR3 is 14 amino acids. The ends were cut back, 3 bases at V and 8 bases at J, with 14 bases in the middle. DNA for the CDR3: TGTGCCAGCAGTTTGTTTGGACTAAGTCATGAGCAGTTCTTC. Translation gives CASSLFGLSHEQFF.

This clonotype was observed a handful of times. V gene TRBV5-1 combines with J gene TRBJ1-3, with D hard to call. CDR1 is SGHRS, CDR2 YFSETQ, per germline. This CDR3 contains 14 residues. V gave up 4 bases and J gave up 0 bases, with 8 bases separating them. The CDR3 DNA follows: TGCGCCAGCAGCGCCGGGGACTCTGGAAACACCATATATTTT. Amino acids: CASSAGDSGNTIYF.

In this sample, this clonotype turned up many times. The chain combines TRBV7-2 with TRBJ2-5, with 7 positions matching TRBD2. CDR1 and CDR2 (germline): SGHTA, FQGNSA. The CDR3 length is 14 residues. The ends lost 4 bases at V and 7 bases at J; junction bases unmatched: 9. CDR3 protein: CASSSTRLAGTQYF. CDR3 in DNA: TGTGCCAGCAGCTCCACCCGACTAGCTGGGACCCAGTACTTC.

This clonotype was detected ten times or more. The V gene is TRBV20-1, the J gene TRBJ2-7, with 10 bases fitting TRBD1. Germline-derived CDR1 and CDR2 are DFQATT and SNEGSKA (reference sequence). The CDR3 is made up of 16 amino acids. Unmatched junction bases numbered 12, after V lost 4 bases and J lost 3 bases. The CDR3 region has the DNA TGCAGTGCTAACACCCCAACGGGACAGGGGCTCTACGAGCAGTACTTC. Translated: CSANTPTGQGLYEQYF.

The rearrangement joins TRBV5-4 to TRBJ2-3; D unresolved. CDR1 SGHNT and CDR2 YYREEE come from the germline V gene (reference sequence). V was trimmed by 5 bases and J by 1 base, leaving 14 bases between them. This CDR3 is 15 amino acids long. This CDR3 is CASRSGLSGTDTQYF. The CDR3 bases are TGTGCCAGCAGATCAGGATTGTCTGGCACAGATACGCAGTATTTT.

This clonotype has just a few counts. The rearrangement uses TRBV2 and TRBJ2-1; weak D call: TRBD1 (5 bases). This CDR3 is built from 14 residues. Germline V CDR1 and CDR2: SNHLY, FYNNEI. V lost 6 bases and J lost 4, with 13 bases in between. The CDR3 is CASSFRVVYNEQFF. In nucleotides, the CDR3 is TGTGCCAGCAGCTTCAGGGTAGTTTACAATGAGCAGTTCTTC. Looking up the rest from reference TRBV2 and TRBJ2-1 gives the full variable domain: EPEVTQTPSHQVTQMGQEVILRCVPISNHLYFYWYRQILGQKVEFLVSFYNNEISEKSEIFDDQFSVERPDGSNFTLKIRSTKLEDSAMYFCASSFRVVYNEQFFGPGTRLTVL.

This chain links TRBV20-1 with TRBJ2-1; 10 bases align to TRBD1. The CDR3 covers 15 residues. Germline lookup yields CDR1 DFQATT and CDR2 SNEGSKA (reference sequence). V lost 4 bases, J lost 9 bases, and 12 bases stayed unmatched. CDR3 in amino acids: CSATAGTGDSLEQFF. CDR3 DNA: TGCAGTGCTACGGCCGGGACAGGGGATTCTCTTGAGCAGTTCTTC.

In its sample, this clonotype was seen a few times. The chain employs TRBV20-1 and TRBJ2-7, with unresolved D. CDR1 is DFQATT and CDR2 is SNEGSKA in the germline V gene (reference sequence). The CDR3 spans 13 residues. Trimming left V 4 bases short and J 5 bases short, with 15 bases between. The CDR3 coding sequence is TGCAGTGCTAACACCCCATGGTTCAACGAGCAGTACTTC. Its translation is CSANTPWFNEQYF.

This clonotype was counted only a few times. The V and J genes are TRBV5-1 and TRBJ2-5; the match to TRBD2 covers 10 bases. Germline CDR1 is SGHRS and CDR2 is YFSETQ. CDR3 length equals 14 residues. After removal of 5 bases from V and 4 bases from J, the junction contained 5 bases not matched to a gene. DNA of the CDR3: TGCGCCAGCAGGACGGGACTAGCGTCAGAGACCCAGTACTTC. Amino acid sequence: CASRTGLASETQYF.

This clonotype was observed at least ten times. The chain links TRBV5-1 to TRBJ1-1; 7 bases agree with TRBD1. Germline V gene data show CDR1 as SGHRS and CDR2 as YFSETQ. The V segment lost 2 bases and the J segment 1 base; nucleotides outside the gene matches: 2. The CDR3 length is 14 residues. The CDR3 here is CASSLTGENTEAFF. The DNA for the CDR3 is TGCGCCAGCAGCTTAACAGGGGAGAACACTGAAGCTTTCTTT.

This chain uses TRBV10-2 with TRBJ1-1, with TRBD1 matching 7 bases. V lost 8 bases to trimming and J lost 2 bases; unmatched junction nucleotides: 8. Germline V gene lookup returns CDR1 WSHSY and CDR2 SAAADI. The CDR3 runs 14 residues. CDR3 DNA sequence: TGCGCCAGCCAACGGACAGGTATAAACACTGAAGCTTTCTTT. This encodes CASQRTGINTEAFF.

This clonotype was picked up many times. The genes are TRBV12-3 or TRBV12-4 and TRBJ2-1; D call uncertain. Trimming shortened V by 8 bases and J by 5 bases, and 16 bases separated the two germline ends. The CDR3 consists of 14 residues. The CDR3 region is CASLWGVLNNEQFF. In DNA, the CDR3 is TGTGCCAGCTTATGGGGTGTCCTAAACAATGAGCAGTTCTTC.

The J gene is TRBJ2-1, the V gene TRBV4-1; weak D call: TRBD2 (6 bases). Looked up from germline, CDR1 is MGHRA and CDR2 is YSYEKL. This CDR3 comprises 15 residues. Trimming shortened V by 4 bases and J by 7 bases, and 17 bases separated the two germline ends. The CDR3 nucleotides read TGCGCCAGCAGCCGGCGGGACGGCACTAGGAATGAGCAGTTCTTC. This gives the protein CASSRRDGTRNEQFF.

The CDR3, as DNA: TGTGCCAGCAGCTTAATGATGGAAAAACTGTTTTTT. This encodes CASSLMMEKLFF. The chain links TRBV11-2 to TRBJ1-4, with unresolved D. The CDR3 runs 12 residues. Germline V lookup: CDR1 SGHAT, CDR2 FQNNGV. Trimming removed 2 bases at V and 8 bases at J, with 6 bases between. Full variable domain (remainder filled in from reference TRBV11-2 and TRBJ1-4): EAGVAQSPRYKIIEKRQSVAFWCNPISGHATLYWYQQILGQGPKLLIQFQNNGVVDDSQLPKDRFSAERLKGVDSTLKIQPAKLEDSAVYLCASSLMMEKLFFGSGTQLSVL.